Listed below are T cell receptor beta chains from one sample, sequenced in a study of cytomegalovirus exposure and HLA in healthy donors. Sequencing was performed with immunoSEQ multiplex PCR; in TCRdb, only in-frame clones are kept and a portion is missing. The data show some 100,000 clones, roughly 60% seen once. The sample comprised PBMCs. These receptors were taken from a woman in her 30s in good health and CMV-seropositive. Each CDR3 is given with its conserved first and last residue. D genes are given only for firm matches. Where a row states a size, it is once, few, many or the class of an expanded clone; other rows omit it.

abundance,d_gene,v_gene,j_gene,CDR3nt,CDR3aa
NA,NA,TRBV6-5,TRBJ1-6,TGTGCCAGCAGTTATCGGGCCCCGGGGTCACCCCTCCACTTT,CASSYRAPGSPLHF
NA,TRBD2,TRBV5-6,TRBJ2-3,TGTGCCAGCTGGACTTCCAGCGGGGTCCTTAGGCCGCAGTATTTT,CASWTSSGVLRPQYF
NA,TRBD2,TRBV7-8,TRBJ2-7,TGTGCCAGCAACCCGGGACTAGCGGTCCACGAGCAGTACTTC,CASNPGLAVHEQYF
NA,TRBD1,TRBV27,TRBJ2-3,TGTGCCAGCAGATGGACAGGAACTAGCACAGATACGCAGTATTTT,CASRWTGTSTDTQYF
once,NA,TRBV10-3,TRBJ1-1,TGTGCCATCATGGGAGAGAACACTGAAGCTTTCTTT,CAIMGENTEAFF
few,NA,TRBV15,TRBJ1-5,TGTGCCACCAGCAGAGAAACAGGGAGCAATCAGCCCCAGCATTTT,CATSRETGSNQPQHF
once,NA,TRBV19,TRBJ2-7,TGTGCCAGTAGTCTCAATCCCGGGGCCTACGAGCAGTACTTC,CASSLNPGAYEQYF
NA,TRBD1,TRBV19,TRBJ1-1,TGTGCCAGTAGCAAATGGACAGGCACGAACACTGAAGCTTTCTTT,CASSKWTGTNTEAFF
NA,NA,TRBV6-4,TRBJ1-3,TGTGCCAGCAGTGACTCTGAGGCGGACTCTGGAAACACCATATATTTT,CASSDSEADSGNTIYF
few,NA,TRBV9,TRBJ1-3,TGTGCCAGCAGCGGACAGGTGCCCTACACCATATATTTT,CASSGQVPYTIYF
few,NA,TRBV9,TRBJ1-1,TGTGCCAGCAGCGTAGACCCCACAGGGTTGAACACTGAAGCTTTCTTT,CASSVDPTGLNTEAFF
NA,TRBD1,TRBV30,TRBJ1-2,TGTGCCTGGGGGACAGGGATAGGCTACACCTTC,CAWGTGIGYTF
NA,TRBD1,TRBV6-5,TRBJ2-2,TGTGCCTCCGGGGACAGGGCGAGTACCGGGGAGCTGTTTTTT,CASGDRASTGELFF
NA,NA,TRBV6-5,TRBJ2-1,TGTGCCAGCAGTTTACAGGGCCAGGGCTACAATGAGCAGTTCTTC,CASSLQGQGYNEQFF
few,TRBD2,TRBV6-5,TRBJ2-3,TGTGCCAGCAGCCCGGGACTAGCGGGGGCAGATACGCAGTATTTT,CASSPGLAGADTQYF
NA,NA,TRBV6-5,TRBJ2-3,TGTGCCAGCAGTTATCTAGTAGTGGGGGCTACGCAGTATTTT,CASSYLVVGATQYF
NA,TRBD2,TRBV27,TRBJ2-7,TGTGCCAGCAGTTTGGAAACGGGGGGACCCTACGAGCAGTACTTC,CASSLETGGPYEQYF
once,NA,TRBV7-2,TRBJ2-7,TGTGCCAGCAGCTTAGACGGCAGGCTTTCCTACGAGCAGTACTTC,CASSLDGRLSYEQYF
few,TRBD1,TRBV6-5,TRBJ1-1,TGTGCCAGCAGTTACGACAGGGCACAGAACACTGAAGCTTTCTTT,CASSYDRAQNTEAFF
NA,TRBD1,TRBV7-2,TRBJ1-6,TGTGCCAGCAGCTTGAGAGGGGGCGTCTATAATTCACCCCTCCACTTT,CASSLRGGVYNSPLHF
NA,NA,TRBV30,TRBJ1-5,TGTGCCTGGAGTACAACCCAGGCCTCCCAGCCCCAGCATTTT,CAWSTTQASQPQHF
NA,TRBD2,TRBV7-7,TRBJ2-7,TGTGCTAGCAGCCACGGACTAGAGTACGAGCAGTACTTC,CASSHGLEYEQYF
NA,TRBD2,TRBV7-9,TRBJ2-7,TGTGCCAGCAGCTTCGGGGTCCTGAGCGGGGGGGGGTACGAGCAGTACTTC,CASSFGVLSGGGYEQYF
many,TRBD2,TRBV2,TRBJ2-1,TGTGCCAGCAGCGACCCACTAGCGATTAGGTCCTACAATGAGCAGTTCTTC,CASSDPLAIRSYNEQFF
NA,NA,TRBV19,TRBJ1-2,TGTGCCAGTAGTATGGGCAGGGACTATGGCTACACCTTC,CASSMGRDYGYTF
few,NA,TRBV6-1,TRBJ2-1,TGTGCCAGCAACAGGAATGAGCAGTTCTTC,CASNRNEQFF
NA,NA,TRBV5-4,TRBJ1-5,TGTGCCAGCAGCCGGGAGGGGCGTAGCAATCAGCCCCAGCATTTT,CASSREGRSNQPQHF
NA,NA,TRBV7-3,TRBJ2-5,TGTGCCAGCAGCCTAGGCCGGAGGGAGACCCAGTACTTC,CASSLGRRETQYF
NA,NA,TRBV6-5,TRBJ1-2,TGTGCCAGCAGTTATGAGGGAAGGGATGGCTACCCCTTC,CASSYEGRDGYPF
NA,TRBD1,TRBV27,TRBJ2-5,TGTGCCAGCAGCACAGGGGCTGGCCAAGAGACCCAGTACTTC,CASSTGAGQETQYF
NA,NA,TRBV27,TRBJ1-1,TGTGCCAGCAGTTGGGGCAGTGACACTGAAGCTTTCTTT,CASSWGSDTEAFF
NA,NA,TRBV29-1,TRBJ2-7,TGCAGCGTTACTGGGACAAGCTACGAGCAGTACTTC,CSVTGTSYEQYF
NA,NA,TRBV28,TRBJ1-2,TGTGCCAGCAGTTTATTGGCGCGAGGCTATGGCTACACCTTC,CASSLLARGYGYTF
NA,TRBD1,TRBV12-5,TRBJ2-5,TGTGCTAGTGGTTTCGGACAGGGGTGGGAGACCCAGTACTTC,CASGFGQGWETQYF